This T cell receptor beta chain is from a study of blood T cell repertoires in COVID-19. Background on the study: The United States, Italy and Spain provided the acute and convalescent COVID-19 samples.

Original data processing: Reference gene primer amplification gave estimated nucleated cell counts. Some clones are missing from TCRdb's copy, which holds only in-frame ones; the method was immunoSEQ multiplex PCR. The V and J calls and the clone size are those of that table, but D and trimming were determined from the DNA. The data hold tens of thousands of clones, with over 70% observed a single time. This CDR3 is 14 amino acids long. V lost 5 bases, J lost 1 base, and 2 bases stayed unmatched. CDR1 SGHRS and CDR2 YFSETQ come from the germline V gene. This clonotype was obtained from a man in his fifties with active COVID-19. Input material: peripheral blood. The chain recombines TRBV5-1 with TRBJ2-2, with 7 positions matching TRBD2. CDR3 DNA sequence: TGCGCCAGCAGGTCTAGCGGGAACACCGGGGAGCTGTTTTTT. It yields the protein CASRSSGNTGELFF. Filled out from reference TRBV5-1 and TRBJ2-2, the complete variable domain reads KAGVTQTPRYLIKTRGQQVTLSCSPISGHRSVSWYQQTPGQGLQFLFEYFSETQRNKGNFPGRFSGRQFSNSRSEMNVSTLELGDSALYLCASRSSGNTGELFFGEGSRLTVL.